A single T cell receptor beta chain is shown here with its context. Run at survey level, the immunoSEQ assay was version v3.0. Some clones are missing from TCRdb's copy, which holds only in-frame ones; the method was immunoSEQ multiplex PCR. The top ten hold roughly 4% of the sample, which has over 30,000 clones, around 85% seen once. The data derive from a study of long-term antiretroviral therapy in people with HIV. This material consisted of unsorted PBMCs, taken 1.2 years after starting antiretroviral therapy. The sequence derives from a woman aged 50 to 60 with HIV.

The CDR3 DNA sequence: TGTGCAAGCGGTCGGGGCTCCTACAATGAGCAGTTCTTC. Its translation is CASGRGSYNEQFF. The genes are TRBV11-3 and TRBJ2-1, with D perhaps TRBD2 (5 bases). This CDR3 is 13 amino acids long. In germline, CDR1 is SGHNT, CDR2 YENEEA.